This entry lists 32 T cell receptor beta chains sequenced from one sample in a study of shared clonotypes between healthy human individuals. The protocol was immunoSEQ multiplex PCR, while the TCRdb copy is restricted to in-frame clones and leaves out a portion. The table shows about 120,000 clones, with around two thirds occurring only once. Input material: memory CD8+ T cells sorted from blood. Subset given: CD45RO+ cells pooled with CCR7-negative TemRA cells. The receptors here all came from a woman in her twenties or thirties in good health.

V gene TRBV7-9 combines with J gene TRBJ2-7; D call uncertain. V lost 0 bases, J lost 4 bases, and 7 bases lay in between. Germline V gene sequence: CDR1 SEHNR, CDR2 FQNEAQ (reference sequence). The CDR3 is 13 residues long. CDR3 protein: CASSLARLYEQYF. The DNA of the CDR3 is TGTGCCAGCAGCTTAGCACGATTATACGAGCAGTACTTC.

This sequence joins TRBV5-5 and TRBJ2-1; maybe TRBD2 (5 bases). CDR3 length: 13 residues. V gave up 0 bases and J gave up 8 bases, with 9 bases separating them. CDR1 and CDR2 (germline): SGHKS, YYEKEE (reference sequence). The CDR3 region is CASSLEADYEQFF. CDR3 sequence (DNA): TGTGCCAGCAGCTTGGAAGCGGACTATGAGCAGTTCTTC.

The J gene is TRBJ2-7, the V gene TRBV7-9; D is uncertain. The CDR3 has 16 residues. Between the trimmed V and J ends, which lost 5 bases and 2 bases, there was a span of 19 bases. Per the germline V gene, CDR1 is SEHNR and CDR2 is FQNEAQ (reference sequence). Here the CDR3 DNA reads TGTGCCAGCAGCCCATCAAGACGAAAACACACCTACGAGCAGTACTTC. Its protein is CASSPSRRKHTYEQYF.

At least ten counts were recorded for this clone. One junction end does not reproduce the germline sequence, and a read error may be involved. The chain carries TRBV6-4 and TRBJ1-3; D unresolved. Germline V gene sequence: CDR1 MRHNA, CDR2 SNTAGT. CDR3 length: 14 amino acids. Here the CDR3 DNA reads TGTGCCAGCAGTTACTCGCCGGAAGGAAACACCATATATTTT. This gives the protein CASSYSPEGNTIYF.

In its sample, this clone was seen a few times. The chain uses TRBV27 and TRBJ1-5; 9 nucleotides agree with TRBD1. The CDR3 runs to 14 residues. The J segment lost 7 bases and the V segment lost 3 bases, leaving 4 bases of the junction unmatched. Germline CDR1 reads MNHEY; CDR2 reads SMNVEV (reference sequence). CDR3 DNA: TGTGCCAGCAGTTTCCTGACAGGGGGGCAGCCCCAGCATTTT. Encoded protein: CASSFLTGGQPQHF.

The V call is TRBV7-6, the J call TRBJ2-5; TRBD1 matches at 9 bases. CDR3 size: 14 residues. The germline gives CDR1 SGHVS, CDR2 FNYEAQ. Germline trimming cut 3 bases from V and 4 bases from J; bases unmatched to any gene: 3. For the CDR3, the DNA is TGTGCCAGCAGCTTGGACAGGGGTGCAGAGACCCAGTACTTC. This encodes CASSLDRGAETQYF.

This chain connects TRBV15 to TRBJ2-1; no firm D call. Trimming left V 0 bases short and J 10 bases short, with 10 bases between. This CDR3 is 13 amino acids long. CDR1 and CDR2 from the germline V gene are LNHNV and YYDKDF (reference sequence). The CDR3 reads CATSRDGRTEQFF. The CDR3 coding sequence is TGTGCCACCAGCAGAGATGGAAGGACGGAGCAGTTCTTC.

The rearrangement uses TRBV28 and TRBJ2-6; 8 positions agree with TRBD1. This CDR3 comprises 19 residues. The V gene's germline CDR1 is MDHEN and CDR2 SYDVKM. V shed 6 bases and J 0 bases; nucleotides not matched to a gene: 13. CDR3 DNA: TGTGCCAGCAGCCCCAAACGGGGACAGGCTTTCTCTGGGGCCAACGTCCTGACTTTC. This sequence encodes CASSPKRGQAFSGANVLTF.

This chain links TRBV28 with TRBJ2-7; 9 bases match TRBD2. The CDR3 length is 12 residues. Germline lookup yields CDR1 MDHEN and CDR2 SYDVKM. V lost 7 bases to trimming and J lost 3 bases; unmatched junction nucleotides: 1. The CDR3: CASTSGNYEQYF. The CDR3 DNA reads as TGTGCCAGCACTAGCGGGAACTACGAGCAGTACTTC.

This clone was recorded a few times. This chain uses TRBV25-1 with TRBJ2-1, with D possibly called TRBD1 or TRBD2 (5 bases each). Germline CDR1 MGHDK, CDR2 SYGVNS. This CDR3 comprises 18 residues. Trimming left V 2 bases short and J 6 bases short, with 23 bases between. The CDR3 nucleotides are TGTGCCAGCAGTGAAACTCCTCCCCCGGGACCACCTTTCAATGAGCAGTTCTTC. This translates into CASSETPPPGPPFNEQFF.

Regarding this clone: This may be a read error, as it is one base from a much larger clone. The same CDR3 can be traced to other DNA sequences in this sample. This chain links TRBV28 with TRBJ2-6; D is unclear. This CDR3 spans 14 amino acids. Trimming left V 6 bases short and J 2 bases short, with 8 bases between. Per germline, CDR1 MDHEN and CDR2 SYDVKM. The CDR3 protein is CASSHGPGANVLTF. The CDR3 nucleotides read TGTGCCAGCAGCCATGGACCTGGGGCCAACGTCCTGACTTTC.

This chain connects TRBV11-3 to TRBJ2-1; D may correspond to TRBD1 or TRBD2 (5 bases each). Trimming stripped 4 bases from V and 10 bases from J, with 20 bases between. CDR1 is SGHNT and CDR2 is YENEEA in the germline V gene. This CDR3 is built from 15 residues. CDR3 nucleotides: TGTGCCAGCAGCTCAACCGGGACGGGCACTAAGGAGCAGTTCTTC. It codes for CASSSTGTGTKEQFF.

The CDR3 nucleotides read TGTGCCAGCAGCGACAGGAGCTACAATGAGCAGTTCTTC. Its translation is CASSDRSYNEQFF. V and J are TRBV6-5 and TRBJ2-1; D is perhaps TRBD1 (6 bases). The CDR3 runs 13 residues. Per germline, CDR1 MNHEY and CDR2 SVGAGI. Between the trimmed V and J ends, which lost 6 bases and 3 bases, there was a span of 9 bases.

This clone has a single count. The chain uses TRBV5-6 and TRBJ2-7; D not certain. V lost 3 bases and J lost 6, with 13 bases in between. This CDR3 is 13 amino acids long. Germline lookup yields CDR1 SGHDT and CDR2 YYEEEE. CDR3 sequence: CASSSDPDGEQYF. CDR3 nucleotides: TGTGCCAGCAGCTCGGACCCCGATGGCGAGCAGTACTTC.

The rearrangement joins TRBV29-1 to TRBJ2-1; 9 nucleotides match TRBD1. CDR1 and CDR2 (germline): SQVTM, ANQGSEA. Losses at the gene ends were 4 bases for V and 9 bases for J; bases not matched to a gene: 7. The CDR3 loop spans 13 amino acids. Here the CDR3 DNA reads TGCAGCGTTGCGACAGGGGGAGGGGGTGAGCAGTTCTTC. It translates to CSVATGGGGEQFF.

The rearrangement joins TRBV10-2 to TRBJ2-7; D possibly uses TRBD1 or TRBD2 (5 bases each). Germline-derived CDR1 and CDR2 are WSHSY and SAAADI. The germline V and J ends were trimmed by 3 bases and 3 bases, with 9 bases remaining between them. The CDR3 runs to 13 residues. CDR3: CASSDRGDYEQYF. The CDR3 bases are TGCGCCAGCAGTGATAGGGGAGACTACGAGCAGTACTTC.

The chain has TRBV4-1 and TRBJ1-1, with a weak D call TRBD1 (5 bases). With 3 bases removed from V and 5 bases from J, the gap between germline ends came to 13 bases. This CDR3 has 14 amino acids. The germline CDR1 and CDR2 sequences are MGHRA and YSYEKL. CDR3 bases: TGCGCCAGCAGCCAGGCGACGGGGCGGACTGAAGCTTTCTTT. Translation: CASSQATGRTEAFF.

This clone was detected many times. CDR3 DNA: TGTGCCAGCAGGGCGCCGGGACAGGGAGGGGAAAAACTGTTTTTT. This translates into CASRAPGQGGEKLFF. The V call is TRBV25-1, the J call TRBJ1-4; 9 bases match TRBD1. The CDR3 consists of 15 residues. J was trimmed by 8 bases and V by 6 bases; bases with no gene match: 10. In germline, CDR1 is MGHDK, CDR2 SYGVNS.

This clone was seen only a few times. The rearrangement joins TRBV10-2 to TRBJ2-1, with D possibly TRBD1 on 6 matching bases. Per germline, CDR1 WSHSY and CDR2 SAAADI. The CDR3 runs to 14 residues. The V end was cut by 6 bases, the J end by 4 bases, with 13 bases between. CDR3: CASRDRGSYNEQFF. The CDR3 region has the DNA TGCGCCAGCAGGGACAGAGGGAGTTACAATGAGCAGTTCTTC.

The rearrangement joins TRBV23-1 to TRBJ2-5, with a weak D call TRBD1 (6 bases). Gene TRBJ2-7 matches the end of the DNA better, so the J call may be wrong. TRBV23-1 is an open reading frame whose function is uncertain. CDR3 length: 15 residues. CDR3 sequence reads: CASSIRGQWLYEQYF. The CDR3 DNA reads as TGCGCCAGCAGTATTAGAGGACAGTGGCTCTACGAGCAGTACTTC.

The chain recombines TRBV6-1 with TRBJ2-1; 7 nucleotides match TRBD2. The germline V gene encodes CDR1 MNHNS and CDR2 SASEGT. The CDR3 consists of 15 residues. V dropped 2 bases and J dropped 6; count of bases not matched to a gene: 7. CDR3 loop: CASSEMAGAGNEQFF. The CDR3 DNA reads TGTGCCAGCAGTGAAATGGCGGGAGCCGGCAATGAGCAGTTCTTC.

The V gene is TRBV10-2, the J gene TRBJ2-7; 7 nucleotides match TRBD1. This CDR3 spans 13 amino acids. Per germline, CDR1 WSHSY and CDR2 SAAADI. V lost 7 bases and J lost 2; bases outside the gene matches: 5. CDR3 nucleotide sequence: TGCGCCAGCACGTTAGACAGGGCCTACGAGCAGTACTTC. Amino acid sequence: CASTLDRAYEQYF.

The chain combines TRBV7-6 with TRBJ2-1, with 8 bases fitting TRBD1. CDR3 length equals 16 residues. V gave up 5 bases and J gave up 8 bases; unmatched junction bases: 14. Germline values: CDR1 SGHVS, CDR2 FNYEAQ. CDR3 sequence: CASSLQRQGFGDEQFF. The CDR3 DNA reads TGTGCCAGCAGCCTACAGAGACAGGGGTTTGGGGATGAGCAGTTCTTC.

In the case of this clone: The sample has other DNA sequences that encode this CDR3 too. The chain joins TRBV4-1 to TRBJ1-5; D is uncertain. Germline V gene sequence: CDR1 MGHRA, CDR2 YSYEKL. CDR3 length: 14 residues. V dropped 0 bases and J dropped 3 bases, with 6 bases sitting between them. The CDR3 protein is CASSQDRNNQPQHF. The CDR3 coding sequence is TGCGCCAGCAGCCAAGATAGGAACAATCAGCCCCAGCATTTT.

The CDR3 region has the DNA TGTGCCAGCAGTGCGGGAGGCGAGCAGTACTTC. Its protein product is CASSAGGEQYF. V is TRBV25-1 and J is TRBJ2-7; TRBD2 matches 7 bases. The CDR3 spans 11 residues. Germline V CDR1 and CDR2: MGHDK, SYGVNS. Trimming cost V 4 bases and J 6 bases; bases outside gene matches: 0.

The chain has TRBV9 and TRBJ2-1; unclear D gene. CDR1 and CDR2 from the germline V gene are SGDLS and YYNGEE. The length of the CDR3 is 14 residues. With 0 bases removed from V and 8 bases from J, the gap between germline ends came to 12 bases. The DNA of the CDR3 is TGTGCCAGCAGCGTAGTGGACGTAGCATATGAGCAGTTCTTC. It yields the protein CASSVVDVAYEQFF.

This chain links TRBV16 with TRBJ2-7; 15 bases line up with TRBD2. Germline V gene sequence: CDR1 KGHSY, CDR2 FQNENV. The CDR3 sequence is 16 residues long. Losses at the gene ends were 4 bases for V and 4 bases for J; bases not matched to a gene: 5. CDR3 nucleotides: TGTGCCAGCAGCCTCCCTGGGACTAGCGGGAGGTACGAGCAGTACTTC. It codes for CASSLPGTSGRYEQYF. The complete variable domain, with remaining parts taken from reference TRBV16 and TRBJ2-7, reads GEEVAQTPKHLVRGEGQKAKLYCAPIKGHSYVFWYQQVLKNEFKFLISFQNENVFDETGMPKERFSAKCLPNSPCSLEIQATKLEDSAVYFCASSLPGTSGRYEQYFGPGTRLTVT.

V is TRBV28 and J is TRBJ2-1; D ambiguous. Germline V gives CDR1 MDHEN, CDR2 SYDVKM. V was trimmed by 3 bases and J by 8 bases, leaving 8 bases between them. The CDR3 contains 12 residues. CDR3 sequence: CASSFRSDEQFF. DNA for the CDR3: TGTGCCAGCAGTTTTAGAAGCGATGAGCAGTTCTTC.

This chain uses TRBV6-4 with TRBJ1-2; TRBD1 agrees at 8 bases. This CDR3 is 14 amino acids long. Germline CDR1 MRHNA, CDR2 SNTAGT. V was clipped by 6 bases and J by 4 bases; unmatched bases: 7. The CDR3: CASSVGQGGYGYTF. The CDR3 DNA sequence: TGTGCCAGCAGCGTCGGACAGGGAGGCTATGGCTACACCTTC.

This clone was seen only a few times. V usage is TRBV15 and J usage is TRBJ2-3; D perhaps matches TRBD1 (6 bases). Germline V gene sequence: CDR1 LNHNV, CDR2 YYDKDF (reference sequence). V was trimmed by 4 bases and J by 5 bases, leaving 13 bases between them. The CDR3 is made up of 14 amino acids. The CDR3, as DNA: TGTGCCACCAGCAAACAGGGTAATATAGATACGCAGTATTTT. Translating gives CATSKQGNIDTQYF. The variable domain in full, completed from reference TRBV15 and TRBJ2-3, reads DAMVIQNPRYQVTQFGKPVTLSCSQTLNHNVMYWYQQKSSQAPKLLFHYYDKDFNNEADTPDNFQSRRPNTSFCFLDIRSPGLGDTAMYLCATSKQGNIDTQYFGPGTRLTVL.

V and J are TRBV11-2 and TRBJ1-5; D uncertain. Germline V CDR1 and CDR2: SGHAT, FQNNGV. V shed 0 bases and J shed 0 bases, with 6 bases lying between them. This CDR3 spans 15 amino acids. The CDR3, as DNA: TGTGCCAGCAGCTTAGAAATGAATAGCAATCAGCCCCAGCATTTT. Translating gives CASSLEMNSNQPQHF.

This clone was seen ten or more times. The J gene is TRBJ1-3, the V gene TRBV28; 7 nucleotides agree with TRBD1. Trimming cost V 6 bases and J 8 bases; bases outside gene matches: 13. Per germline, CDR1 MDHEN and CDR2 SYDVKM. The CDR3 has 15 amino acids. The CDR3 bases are TGTGCCAGCAGAAAGGAGGACAGGCTCCGAGACACCATATATTTT. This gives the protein CASRKEDRLRDTIYF.